What follows are 4 T cell receptor beta chains derived from one specimen sequenced in a study of blood T cell repertoires in COVID-19. Using immunoSEQ multiplex PCR, the repertoire was profiled, and TCRdb retains in-frame clones only, with some absent. The sample lists about 50,000 clones; around four fifths were seen once. Sequenced: peripheral blood. Receptor source: a human donor in a cohort sampled during active COVID-19.

The CDR3 here is CAWIRGASGEQYF. In nucleotides, the CDR3 is TGTGCCTGGATTCGGGGGGCAAGCGGTGAGCAGTACTTC. The chain couples TRBV30 to TRBJ2-7, with a tentative D call TRBD2 (7 bases). The CDR3 is 13 amino acids. V shed 4 bases and J shed 7 bases, with 17 bases lying between them. Per germline, CDR1 GTSNPN and CDR2 SVGIG (reference sequence). Full variable domain (remainder filled in from reference TRBV30 and TRBJ2-7): SQTIHQWPATLVQPVGSPLSLECTVEGTSNPNLYWYRQAAGRGLQLLFYSVGIGQISSEVPQNLSASRPQDRQFILSSKKLLLSDSGFYLCAWIRGASGEQYFGPGTRLTVT.

The chain combines TRBV6-5 with TRBJ2-2, with D uncertain. Trimming took off 0 bases at V and 7 bases at J, with 12 bases between the two ends. The CDR3 loop spans 15 amino acids. The germline V gene encodes CDR1 MNHEY and CDR2 SVGAGI. DNA for the CDR3: TGTGCCAGCAGTTACTCACTACCTTTTTACGGGGAGCTGTTTTTT. It codes for CASSYSLPFYGELFF.

This clone was seen a few times. V is TRBV5-4 and J is TRBJ2-7; 7 bases fit TRBD1. Germline CDR1 and CDR2: SGHNT and YYREEE (reference sequence). This CDR3 spans 15 amino acids. Trimming at V came to 4 bases and at J to 3 bases, leaving 10 bases not matched to a gene. CDR3 protein: CASSPDRDRVYEQYF. The CDR3 nucleotides are TGTGCCAGCAGCCCAGACCGGGACAGAGTCTACGAGCAGTACTTC.

This clone was observed a handful of times. The chain links TRBV11-1 to TRBJ2-5, with 8 positions matching TRBD2. V trimming: 1 base; J trimming: 5 bases; junction bases outside the gene matches: 6. Germline CDR1 reads SGHAT; CDR2 reads FQDESV (reference sequence). CDR3 length: 15 amino acids. The CDR3 bases are TGTGCCAGCAGCTTAGGTCGGGGGGGGTTGGAGACCCAGTACTTC. As protein: CASSLGRGGLETQYF.